The 17 T cell receptor beta chains below come from one sample, sequenced in a study of tumor-infiltrating lymphocytes in primary liver carcinoma. A primer matching the constant region was used to make TCR beta cDNA from 500 to 600 ng of total RNA. What produced the TCR beta libraries was three nested multiplex PCR rounds using slightly modified ARM-PCR. With TRBV1-TRBV30 forward primers and a C-beta reverse primer, the first two PCR rounds were run for roughly 9 cycles each. TCRdb re-called the multiplex PCR reads with MiXCR, one entry per CDR3 protein. The sample yields 300,000 to 350,000 distinct CDR3 sequences, about two thirds seen once. The researchers obtained blood RNA from unsorted whole blood and also extracted germline DNA. Sample: peripheral blood. The source is a man aged 35-49 years with primary liver carcinoma and hepatitis B virus infection.

The table lists this clonotype with a count of one. A much larger clone lies one base from this, so it may be a read error. The CDR3 coding sequence is TGTGCCAGCAGTTGGGGCCAGGGGGCATGTTACGAGCAGTACTTC. It translates to CASSWGQGACYEQYF. The rearrangement links TRBV12-3 or TRBV12-4 to TRBJ2-7, with 8 bases fitting TRBD1. The CDR3 loop spans 15 amino acids. The J segment lost 4 bases and the V segment lost 4 bases, leaving 9 bases of the junction unmatched.

Comment on this clonotype: This could be a read error, since a much larger clone is one nucleotide away. This chain connects TRBV29-1 to TRBJ2-3; D may be TRBD1 or TRBD2 (5 bases each). The CDR3 extends over 12 amino acids. Per germline, CDR1 SQVTM and CDR2 ANQGSEA. The DNA for the CDR3 is TGCAGCGTGCGAGGGGTCACAGATAAGCAGTATTTT. Translation: CSVRGVTDKQYF.

This clonotype was seen just once. At one end the junction does not follow the germline gene, possibly because of a read error. V usage is TRBV11-2 and J usage is TRBJ1-1; D ambiguous. This CDR3 comprises 13 residues. The germline CDR1 and CDR2 sequences are SGHAT and FQNNGV. CDR3 loop: CPSSNTPNTEAFF. CDR3 DNA sequence: TGTCCCAGCAGCAATACGCCGAACACTGAAGCCTTCTTT.

Remarks on this clonotype: One base away lies a much larger clone, so this may be a sequencing read error. The chain uses TRBV6-5 and TRBJ1-1; D ambiguous. V lost 4 bases and J lost 1, with 7 bases in between. Per germline, CDR1 MNHEY and CDR2 SVGAGI. This CDR3 has 13 residues. The CDR3 reads CASSSHRNTEAFF. The CDR3, as DNA: TGTGCCAGCAGTTCCCATAGGAACACTGAAGCTTTCTTT.

The V and J genes are TRBV2 and TRBJ1-2; D is uncertain. The CDR3 is made up of 15 amino acids. Germline CDR1 SNHLY, CDR2 FYNNEI. Trimming shortened V by 2 bases and J by 0 bases, and 10 bases separated the two germline ends. CDR3 nucleotide sequence: TGTGCCAGCAGTGAATTAGGAGCAGCTAACTATGGCTACACCTTC. The encoded protein is CASSELGAANYGYTF.

Of note for this clonotype: Possible read error: a much larger clone is one base away. The chain joins TRBV6-5 to TRBJ1-2, with D hard to call. The V gene's germline CDR1 is MNHEY and CDR2 SVGAGI. This CDR3 has 13 residues. CDR3 in DNA: TGTACCAGCAGAGAGGACGGCAACTATGGCTACACCTTC. As protein: CTSREDGNYGYTF.

A remark on this clonotype: A much larger clone differs by one base, so this may be a read error. The J gene is TRBJ2-1, the V gene TRBV5-1; TRBD2 is a possible D gene (5 bases). The V gene's germline CDR1 is SGHRS and CDR2 YFSETQ. V lost 0 bases to trimming and J lost 0 bases, with 16 bases between them. The CDR3 is 18 residues long. CDR3 coding DNA: TGCGCCAGCAGCTTGGCCTCTGGGAGCGGCCGCTCCTACAATGAGCAGTTCTTC. Amino acid sequence: CASSLASGSGRSYNEQFF.

On this clonotype: A much larger clone lies one base from this, so it may be a read error. The rearrangement joins TRBV4-2 to TRBJ2-7; maybe TRBD1 (6 bases). The CDR3 consists of 15 residues. Per germline, CDR1 LGHNA and CDR2 YNFKEQ. The DNA of the CDR3 is TGTACCAGCAGACCACAGGGTGAGATCCCCTACGAGCAGTACTTC. Translation: CTSRPQGEIPYEQYF.

To note about this clonotype: No conserved phenylalanine or tryptophan is present at the end of the CDR3, so a read error is the likely explanation. The rearrangement joins TRBV5-1 to TRBJ2-3; D not certain. The CDR3 runs 15 residues. The germline gives CDR1 SGHRS, CDR2 YFSETQ. Trimming left V 8 bases short and J 2 bases short, with 18 bases between. The CDR3 region is CARSPPPPLTDTQYL. CDR3 nucleotides: TGCGCCAGAAGCCCCCCCCCGCCGCTCACAGATACGCAGTATCTT.

Regarding this clonotype: A read error is possible here, since a much larger clone lies one base away. The chain couples TRBV6-1 to TRBJ1-1; D gene ambiguous. Germline CDR1 is MNHNS and CDR2 is SASEGT. There are 11 residues in the CDR3. The CDR3 here is CASGGNSEAFF. DNA of the CDR3: TGTGCCAGCGGCGGGAACTCTGAAGCTTTCTTT.

This clonotype was picked up many times. V is TRBV6-1 and J is TRBJ2-3, with D tentatively TRBD1 or TRBD2 (5 bases each). This CDR3 contains 13 residues. Between the trimmed V and J ends, which lost 5 bases and 7 bases, there was a span of 13 bases. CDR1 and CDR2 from the germline V gene are MNHNS and SASEGT. DNA of the CDR3: TGTGCCAGCAGTCCCGAGGGGCTTAATACGCAGTATTTT. Its protein is CASSPEGLNTQYF.

The rearrangement joins TRBV15 to TRBJ2-4, with 9 bases fitting TRBD2. After removal of 3 bases from V and 5 bases from J, the junction contained 11 bases not matched to a gene. This CDR3 comprises 17 residues. Germline V lookup: CDR1 LNHNV, CDR2 YYDKDF (reference sequence). The chain's CDR3 is CATSSPSGAAWENIQYF. CDR3 bases: TGTGCCACCAGCAGCCCTAGCGGGGCCGCTTGGGAAAACATTCAGTACTTC. Combining the CDR3 with reference TRBV15 and TRBJ2-4 gives the whole variable domain DAMVIQNPRYQVTQFGKPVTLSCSQTLNHNVMYWYQQKSSQAPKLLFHYYDKDFNNEADTPDNFQSRRPNTSFCFLDIRSPGLGDTAMYLCATSSPSGAAWENIQYFGAGTRLSVL.

Worth noting for this clonotype: An end of the junction does not agree with germline; a read error may underlie this. The V gene is TRBV11-2, the J gene TRBJ2-5, with 8 bases fitting TRBD2. The CDR3 extends over 16 amino acids. CDR1 is SGHAT and CDR2 is FQNNGV in the germline V gene. The CDR3: CGSSQTHGGGKETQYF. The CDR3 DNA follows: TGTGGCAGCAGCCAAACTCATGGCGGGGGGAAAGAGACTCAGTACTTC.

About this clonotype: Being one base from a much bigger clone, this may be a read error. The chain employs TRBV29-1 and TRBJ2-5; 10 bases are shared with TRBD2. Germline values: CDR1 SQVTM, CDR2 ANQGSEA. V was clipped by 3 bases and J by 1 base; unmatched bases: 11. This CDR3 has 17 residues. The CDR3 DNA reads as TGCAGCGTTGAGGGGGCCTCCGGGACTAGCGCCCAAGAGACCCAGTACTTC. This codes for CSVEGASGTSAQETQYF.

In its sample, this clonotype was seen many times. The gene calls are TRBV12-3 or TRBV12-4 and TRBJ2-7; the D gene is possibly TRBD1 (5 bases). The CDR3 has 14 residues. Trimming pared 6 bases from V and 8 bases from J, leaving 20 bases between. The CDR3 loop is CASSLSTVPDKQYF. CDR3 bases: TGTGCCAGCAGCCTGTCGACAGTACCGGATAAGCAGTACTTC.

This clonotype appeared a few times. The chain couples TRBV6-5 to TRBJ1-1; D may be TRBD1 (5 bases). Trimming left V 5 bases short and J 1 base short, with 14 bases between. This CDR3 has 15 residues. CDR1 MNHEY and CDR2 SVGAGI come from the germline V gene. The CDR3 region is CASSRLPTGNTEAFF. The CDR3 nucleotides read TGTGCCAGCAGTCGACTCCCAACAGGGAACACTGAAGCTTTCTTT.

Worth noting for this clonotype: The junction departs from the called germline gene at one end, perhaps through a read error. This chain joins TRBV6-1 and TRBJ2-7, with D tentatively TRBD1 (5 bases). Looked up from germline, CDR1 is MNHNS and CDR2 is SASEGT. There are 14 residues in the CDR3. CDR3 amino acids: CATSEAQGDYEQYF. DNA for the CDR3: TGTGCCACCAGTGAAGCCCAGGGTGACTACGAGCAGTACTTC.